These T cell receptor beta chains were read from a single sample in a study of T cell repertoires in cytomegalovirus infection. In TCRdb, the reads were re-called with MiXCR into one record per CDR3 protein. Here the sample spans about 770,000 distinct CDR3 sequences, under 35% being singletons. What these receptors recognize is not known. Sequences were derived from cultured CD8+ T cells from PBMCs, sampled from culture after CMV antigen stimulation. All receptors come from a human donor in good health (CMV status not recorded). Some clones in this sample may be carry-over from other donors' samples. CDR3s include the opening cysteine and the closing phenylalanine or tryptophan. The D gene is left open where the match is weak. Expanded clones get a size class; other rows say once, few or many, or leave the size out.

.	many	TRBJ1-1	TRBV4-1	CASSPRGGNTEAFF	TGTGCCAGCAGTCCCAGAGGAGGGAACACTGAAGCTTTCTTT
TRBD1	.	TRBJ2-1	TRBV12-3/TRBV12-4	CASSSASGQGRYNEQFF	TGTGCCAGCAGTTCCGCTTCCGGACAGGGACGGTACAATGAGCAGTTCTTC
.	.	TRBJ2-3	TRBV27	CASTHLFDRLETQYF	TGTGCCAGCACCCACCTTTTTGACCGCCTAGAAACGCAGTATTTT
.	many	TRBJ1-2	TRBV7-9	CASSLTVLHGSWTF	TGTGCCAGCAGCTTAACAGTCCTCCATGGCTCTTGGACCTTC
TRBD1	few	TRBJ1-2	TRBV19	CASISSGGSGYGYTF	TGTGCCAGTATCTCATCAGGGGGCAGCGGCTATGGCTACACCTTC
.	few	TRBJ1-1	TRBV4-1	CASSQGEGLGTEAFF	TGCGCCAGCAGCCAAGGAGAGGGGTTGGGCACTGAAGCTTTCTTT
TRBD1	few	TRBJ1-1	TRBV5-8	CASRGQGFTEAFF	TGTGCCAGCAGAGGACAGGGGTTCACTGAAGCTTTCTTT
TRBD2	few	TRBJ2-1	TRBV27	CASSYGNSGGYNEQFF	TGTGCCAGCAGTTACGGTAATAGCGGGGGTTACAATGAGCAGTTCTTC
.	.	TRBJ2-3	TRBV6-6	CASSYSNQGIDTQYF	TGTGCCAGCAGTTACTCGAACCAGGGGATAGATACGCAGTATTTT
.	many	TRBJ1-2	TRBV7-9	CASSQNRDAQEGYTF	TGTGCCAGCAGCCAAAACCGGGACGCCCAAGAAGGCTACACCTTC
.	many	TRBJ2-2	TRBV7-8	CASSLWTIQGAGELFF	TGTGCCAGCAGCCTATGGACTATCCAGGGAGCCGGGGAGCTGTTTTTT
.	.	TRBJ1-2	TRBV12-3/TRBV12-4	CASSTTGTYQNYGYTF	TGTGCCAGCAGCACCACCGGGACTTATCAGAACTATGGCTACACCTTC
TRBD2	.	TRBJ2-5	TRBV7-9	CASSFPGTSGGTPYQETQYF	TGTGCCAGCAGCTTCCCCGGGACTAGCGGGGGGACCCCGTACCAAGAGACCCAGTACTTC
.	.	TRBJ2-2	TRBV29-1	CSAHGGQPNTGELFF	TGCAGCGCCCACGGGGGACAGCCGAACACCGGGGAGCTGTTTTTT
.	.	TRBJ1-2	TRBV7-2	CAGSLGDYGYTF	TGTGCCGGCAGCTTGGGGGACTATGGCTACACCTTC
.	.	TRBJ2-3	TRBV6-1	CASSVKRPATDTQYF	TGTGCCAGCAGCGTAAAACGACCCGCGACAGATACGCAGTATTTT
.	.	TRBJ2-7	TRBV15	CATSQSYEQYF	TGTGCCACCAGCCAGTCCTACGAGCAGTACTTC
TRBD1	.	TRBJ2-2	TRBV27	CASSLNSGQGITGELFF	TGTGCCAGCAGTTTAAATTCGGGACAGGGAATCACCGGGGAGCTGTTTTTT
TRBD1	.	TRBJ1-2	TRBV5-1	CASSLEGQGVTNYGYTF	TGCGCCAGCAGCTTGGAGGGACAGGGGGTTACTAACTATGGCTACACCTTC
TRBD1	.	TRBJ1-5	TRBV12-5	CASGLADRESNQPQHF	TGTGCTAGTGGTTTGGCCGACAGGGAGAGCAATCAGCCCCAGCATTTT
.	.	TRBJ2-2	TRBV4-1	CASTPGSTGELFF	TGCGCCAGCACCCCAGGATCGACCGGGGAGCTGTTTTTT
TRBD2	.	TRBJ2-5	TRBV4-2	CASSQTGTSGALGETQYF	TGTGCCAGCAGCCAAACCGGGACTAGCGGAGCTTTGGGGGAGACCCAGTACTTC
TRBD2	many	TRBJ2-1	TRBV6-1	CASRKGASGVLSSYNEQFF	TGTGCCAGCAGAAAGGGAGCGAGCGGGGTTCTGAGCTCCTACAATGAGCAGTTCTTC
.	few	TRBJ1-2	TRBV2	CASSDTALYGYTF	TGTGCCAGCAGTGACACAGCGCTCTACGGCTACACCTTC
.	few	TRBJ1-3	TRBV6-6	CASSYTGTGNTIYF	TGTGCCAGCAGTTACACGGGCACTGGAAACACCATATATTTT